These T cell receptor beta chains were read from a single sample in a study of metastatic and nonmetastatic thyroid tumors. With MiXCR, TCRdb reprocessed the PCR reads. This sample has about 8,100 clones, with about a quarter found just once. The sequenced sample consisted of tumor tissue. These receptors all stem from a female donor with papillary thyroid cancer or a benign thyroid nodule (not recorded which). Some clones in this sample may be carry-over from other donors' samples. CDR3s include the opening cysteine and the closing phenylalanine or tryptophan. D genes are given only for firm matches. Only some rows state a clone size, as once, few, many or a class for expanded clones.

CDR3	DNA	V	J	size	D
CASSSGTGTQYF	TGCGCCAGCAGCTCCGGGACAGGGACTCAGTATTTT	TRBV5-1	TRBJ2-3	once	TRBD1
CASSQTSGGAPGELFF	TGTGCCAGCAGCCAGACTAGCGGGGGGGCCCCCGGGGAGCTGTTTTTT	TRBV3-1	TRBJ2-2	many	TRBD2
CASRPGVAVTVTQYF	TGTGCCAGCCGCCCCGGGGTAGCGGTCACAGTTACGCAGTATTTT	TRBV11-2	TRBJ2-3	NA	NA
CASSLTGDPGELFF	TGTGCCAGCAGCCTTACGGGTGACCCCGGGGAGCTGTTTTTT	TRBV6-4	TRBJ2-2	few	NA
CASSFLARGNEQFF	TGTGCCAGCAGCTTTCTAGCCCGGGGGAATGAGCAGTTCTTC	TRBV5-5	TRBJ2-1	NA	NA
CASSQESRRAGANVLTF	TGCGCCAGCAGCCAAGAATCACGTAGGGCTGGGGCCAACGTCCTGACTTTC	TRBV4-3	TRBJ2-6	NA	NA
CASSSTSFAETQYF	TGTGCCAGCAGTTCGACTAGTTTTGCAGAGACCCAGTACTTC	TRBV27	TRBJ2-5	many	NA
CSASPQGNQPQHF	TGCAGTGCTAGCCCGCAGGGCAATCAGCCCCAGCATTTT	TRBV20-1	TRBJ1-5	many	NA
CASSVGDTEAFF	TGCGCCAGCAGCGTTGGGGACACTGAAGCTTTCTTT	TRBV9	TRBJ1-1	few	NA
CASNPPETKNIQYF	TGTGCCAGCAATCCTCCCGAGACCAAAAACATTCAGTACTTC	TRBV2	TRBJ2-4	many	NA
CASQTSGASDTQYF	TGTGCCAGCCAGACTAGCGGGGCTTCAGATACGCAGTATTTT	TRBV6-1	TRBJ2-3	NA	TRBD2
CASSQTSGISYEQYF	TGTGCCAGCAGCCAGACTAGCGGGATTTCCTACGAGCAGTACTTC	TRBV14	TRBJ2-7	NA	TRBD2
CASSFSRDTQYF	TGTGCCAGCAGTTTTTCTAGAGATACGCAGTATTTT	TRBV12-3/TRBV12-4	TRBJ2-3	medium-sized	NA
CATSDRRGLQETQYF	TGTGCCACCAGTGATCGGCGGGGGCTCCAAGAGACCCAGTACTTC	TRBV24-1	TRBJ2-5	many	NA
CASSRTGGGTEAFF	TGTGCCAGCAGCCGGACAGGGGGCGGCACTGAAGCTTTCTTT	TRBV6-1	TRBJ1-1	medium-sized	TRBD1
CASSLVSSAGELFF	TGTGCCAGCAGCTTAGTCTCTAGCGCCGGGGAGCTGTTTTTT	TRBV7-9	TRBJ2-2	NA	NA
CASSPHLAGGTDTQYF	TGTGCCAGCAGCCCCCACTTAGCGGGAGGCACAGATACGCAGTATTTT	TRBV11-3	TRBJ2-3	many	TRBD2
CASSGTSGSVDEQFF	TGTGCCAGCAGCGGGACTAGCGGGAGTGTCGATGAGCAGTTCTTC	TRBV9	TRBJ2-1	NA	TRBD2
CASSPVTSGIITDTQYF	TGTGCCAGCAGCCCAGTCACTAGCGGGATTATCACAGATACGCAGTATTTT	TRBV7-8	TRBJ2-3	medium-sized	TRBD2
CASSPGAPRGEQFF	TGTGCCAGCAGCCCGGGGGCCCCTCGGGGTGAGCAGTTCTTC	TRBV7-9	TRBJ2-1	NA	NA
CASRPSGSGNTIYF	TGTGCCAGCAGACCCAGTGGCTCTGGAAACACCATATATTTT	TRBV6-1	TRBJ1-3	few	NA
CASSYYNDQETQYF	TGTGCCAGCAGCTACTACAACGACCAAGAGACCCAGTACTTC	TRBV11-3	TRBJ2-5	NA	NA
CSATRDRGSYEQYF	TGCAGTGCTACCCGGGACAGGGGTTCCTACGAGCAGTACTTC	TRBV20-1	TRBJ2-7	NA	TRBD1
CASSLGPRGETQYF	TGCGCCAGCAGCCTAGGTCCCAGAGGGGAGACCCAGTACTTC	TRBV5-1	TRBJ2-5	many	NA
CSVRAETQYF	TGCAGCGTCCGTGCAGAGACCCAGTACTTC	TRBV29-1	TRBJ2-5	many	NA
CASRRLAGDPEQYF	TGTGCCAGCAGGCGACTAGCGGGAGACCCCGAGCAGTACTTC	TRBV6-1	TRBJ2-7	NA	TRBD2
CASSSGGTLTEAFF	TGTGCCAGCAGCTCCGGGGGAACACTTACTGAAGCTTTCTTT	TRBV5-4	TRBJ1-1	many	NA
CASSLAALSSGNTIYF	TGTGCCAGCAGCTTGGCCGCGCTGAGCTCTGGAAACACCATATATTTT	TRBV5-6	TRBJ1-3	many	NA
CASSLGTDTQYF	TGTGCCAGCAGCTTAGGCACAGATACGCAGTATTTT	TRBV7-9	TRBJ2-3	NA	NA
CASSSTATNEKLFF	TGTGCCAGCAGTTCGACAGCAACTAATGAAAAACTGTTTTTT	TRBV6-1	TRBJ1-4	many	NA
CASSLGHYTVDLFF	TGTGCCAGCAGCTTAGGACATTACACCGTGGATCTGTTTTTT	TRBV7-9	TRBJ2-2	NA	NA
CASRRGRDNEQFF	TGCGCCAGCAGGAGGGGAAGGGACAATGAGCAGTTCTTC	TRBV5-1	TRBJ2-1	NA	NA
CASRLAGGNNEQFF	TGTGCCAGCAGACTAGCGGGAGGGAACAATGAGCAGTTCTTC	TRBV28	TRBJ2-1	medium-sized	TRBD2
CASSVAPMNTEAFF	TGTGCCAGCAGCGTAGCTCCAATGAACACTGAAGCTTTCTTT	TRBV9	TRBJ1-1	many	NA
CASMYSNNSPLHF	TGTGCCAGCATGTACAGCAATAATTCACCCCTCCACTTT	TRBV28	TRBJ1-6	few	NA
CAWRELAGAWDTQYF	TGTGCCTGGAGGGAACTAGCGGGAGCATGGGATACGCAGTATTTT	TRBV30	TRBJ2-3	many	TRBD2
CAISESVDEQYF	TGTGCCATCAGTGAGTCCGTTGACGAGCAGTACTTC	TRBV10-3	TRBJ2-7	medium-sized	NA
CASRAERQGNYGYTF	TGTGCCAGCAGAGCCGAGCGGCAGGGAAACTATGGCTACACCTTC	TRBV27	TRBJ1-2	few	NA
CASKWGLISGANVMTF	TGTGCCAGCAAGTGGGGATTAATCTCCGGGGCCAACGTCATGACTTTC	TRBV12-3/TRBV12-4	TRBJ2-6	NA	NA
CATRLAGDSDEQFF	TGTGCCACCAGACTAGCGGGAGACAGTGATGAGCAGTTCTTC	TRBV24-1	TRBJ2-1	few	TRBD2
CASSSSVGRSGANVLTF	TGTGCCAGCAGTTCTTCCGTCGGTCGCTCTGGGGCCAACGTCCTGACTTTC	TRBV7-3	TRBJ2-6	many	NA
CASRLGSGYTF	TGTGCCAGCAGATTGGGTTCTGGCTACACCTTC	TRBV11-2	TRBJ1-2	NA	NA